The 22 T cell receptor beta chains presented below share a single source sample, sequenced in a study of OX40 agonist ivuxolimab in advanced cancers. The repertoire was sequenced with immunoSEQ multiplex PCR; TCRdb's copy has only in-frame clones and lacks some. This sample carries about 43,000 clones, around 88% of them seen once, and the ten largest clones take around 37%. The sequencing here drew on CD4+ or CD8+ T cells sorted from blood, taken in a trial of the OX40 agonist ivuxolimab. The receptors originated from an adult with an advanced solid tumor such as melanoma, head and neck, liver or kidney cancer.

This chain connects TRBV7-2 to TRBJ1-3; D ambiguous. The germline V gene has CDR1 SGHTA and CDR2 FQGNSA. There are 15 residues in the CDR3. Trimming left V 5 bases short and J 0 bases short, with 11 bases between. CDR3 DNA sequence: TGTGCCAGCAGCACCTACGACACCTCTGGAAACACCATATATTTT. Translating gives CASSTYDTSGNTIYF. The complete variable domain, with remaining parts taken from reference TRBV7-2 and TRBJ1-3, reads GAGVSQSPSNKVTEKGKDVELRCDPISGHTALYWYRQSLGQGLEFLIYFQGNSAPDKSGLPSDRFSAERTGGSVSTLTIQRTQQEDSAVYLCASSTYDTSGNTIYFGEGSWLTVV.

The chain recombines TRBV7-8 with TRBJ2-4, with 7 bases that match TRBD1. The V gene's germline CDR1 is SGHVS and CDR2 FQNEAQ. The CDR3 totals 17 residues. The J segment lost 4 bases and the V segment lost 0 bases, leaving 9 bases of the junction unmatched. DNA of the CDR3: TGTGCCAGCAGCTTAGCAAGGACAGGAGCCACAAAAAACATTCAGTACTTC. Translation: CASSLARTGATKNIQYF.

This clone was found once. V and J are TRBV30 and TRBJ1-2; the D is unclear. The germline V gene has CDR1 GTSNPN and CDR2 SVGIG (reference sequence). The CDR3 consists of 17 residues. Trimming stripped 2 bases from V and 0 bases from J, with 19 bases between. The CDR3 reads CAWSSLQNPRANYGYTF. In nucleotides, the CDR3 is TGTGCCTGGAGTTCTTTACAGAACCCTAGAGCTAACTATGGCTACACCTTC.

V usage is TRBV7-2 and J usage is TRBJ2-4, with 8 nucleotides matching TRBD2. Germline trimming cut 6 bases from V and 1 base from J; bases unmatched to any gene: 17. CDR3 length: 19 amino acids. CDR1 is SGHTA, CDR2 FQGNSA, per germline. The CDR3 here is CASSSYMGLEIKAKNIQYF. Written as DNA, the CDR3 is TGTGCCAGCAGTTCTTATATGGGACTAGAAATTAAGGCCAAAAACATTCAGTACTTC.

The chain joins TRBV7-9 to TRBJ1-4; no firm D call. Trimming left V 1 base short and J 4 bases short, with 10 bases between. This CDR3 has 15 residues. CDR1 and CDR2 (germline): SEHNR, FQNEAQ (reference sequence). The CDR3 bases are TGTGCCAGCAGCTTAGTCGAGGAGATTAATGAAAAACTGTTTTTT. Encoded protein: CASSLVEEINEKLFF.

The chain has TRBV30 and TRBJ2-1, with 10 positions matching TRBD2. This CDR3 region has 16 residues. With V trimmed by 0 bases and J by 8 bases, 10 bases remained unmatched. Germline V gives CDR1 GTSNPN, CDR2 SVGIG (reference sequence). CDR3 in amino acids: CAWSVRGTSDLYEQFF. The CDR3 DNA reads as TGTGCCTGGAGTGTAAGGGGGACTAGCGACCTCTATGAGCAGTTCTTC.

CDR3 region: CASTPLGSNYGYTF. DNA for the CDR3: TGTGCCAGCACCCCGCTGGGCAGTAACTATGGCTACACCTTC. V gene TRBV7-5 combines with J gene TRBJ1-2; the tabulated D call, TRBD1, remains unverified against the DNA. TRBV7-5 is recorded as a pseudogene. The CDR3 sequence is 14 residues long.

The chain is built from TRBV7-3 and TRBJ2-1; 10 positions agree with TRBD2. This CDR3 comprises 15 residues. CDR1 and CDR2 (germline): SGHTA, FQGTGA. The trim removed 2 bases at V and 8 bases at J, leaving 6 bases unmatched. CDR3 sequence: CASSLWGTSDDEQFF. The CDR3 DNA is TGTGCCAGCAGCTTATGGGGGACTAGCGACGATGAGCAGTTCTTC. Filled out from reference TRBV7-3 and TRBJ2-1, the complete variable domain reads GAGVSQTPSNKVTEKGKYVELRCDPISGHTALYWYRQSLGQGPEFLIYFQGTGAADDSGLPNDRFFAVRPEGSVSTLKIQRTERGDSAVYLCASSLWGTSDDEQFFGPGTRLTVL.

This clone has only one observation. The V gene is TRBV19, the J gene TRBJ2-7; D may be TRBD2 (6 bases). CDR1 LNHDA and CDR2 SQIVND come from the germline V gene (reference sequence). The CDR3 sequence is 13 residues long. V lost 4 bases and J 3 bases, leaving 10 bases between the germline ends. In DNA, the CDR3 is TGTGCCAGTAGTACGGGGAGGATCTACGAGCAGTACTTC. Translating gives CASSTGRIYEQYF.

This clone was observed once. The rearrangement uses TRBV28 and TRBJ2-5; TRBD1 matches 9 bases. With the DNA end fitting TRBJ2-7 better, the J assignment may be wrong. The germline gives CDR1 MDHEN, CDR2 SYDVKM. This CDR3 has 14 residues. CDR3 residues: CASQVGTGYYEQYF. The CDR3 DNA reads TGTGCCAGCCAGGTAGGGACAGGGTACTACGAGCAGTACTTC.

The chain is built from TRBV12-5 and TRBJ2-4; no clear D. This CDR3 comprises 17 residues. The germline CDR1 and CDR2 sequences are LGHNT and FRNRAP. The ends were cut back, 4 bases at V and 0 bases at J, with 16 bases in the middle. The CDR3 nucleotides read TGTGCTAGTGGTTCGGCTACCGACGGTCTAGCCAAAAACATTCAGTACTTC. Translating gives CASGSATDGLAKNIQYF.

V gene TRBV10-1 combines with J gene TRBJ2-5; D ambiguous. V was pared by 0 bases and J by 7 bases, with 12 bases between. This CDR3 spans 14 amino acids. The germline gives CDR1 WNHNN, CDR2 SYGVQD (reference sequence). This CDR3 reads CASSESGPRGTQYF. The CDR3 nucleotides read TGCGCCAGCAGTGAGTCGGGTCCGAGAGGGACCCAGTACTTC.

The rearrangement links TRBV18 to TRBJ2-7; possibly TRBD1 or TRBD2 for D (6 bases each). V lost 2 bases and J 3 bases, leaving 11 bases between the germline ends. The CDR3 is made up of 14 amino acids. The germline CDR1 and CDR2 sequences are KGHSH and LQKENI. CDR3 residues: CASSPFGGSYEQYF. The CDR3 nucleotides read TGTGCCAGCTCACCATTCGGGGGCAGCTACGAGCAGTACTTC.

J is TRBJ1-5 and V is TRBV6-6, with D tentatively TRBD1 (6 bases). Germline V gene lookup returns CDR1 MNHNY and CDR2 SVGAGI (reference sequence). This CDR3 has 15 residues. V was clipped by 6 bases and J by 3 bases, with 15 bases between them. CDR3 in amino acids: CASSRIQGNNQPQHF. CDR3 DNA: TGTGCCAGCAGCCGCATACAGGGTAACAATCAGCCCCAGCATTTT.

The gene calls are TRBV6-1 and TRBJ2-7; TRBD1 might be the D (5 bases). The CDR3 covers 13 residues. The germline CDR1 and CDR2 sequences are MNHNS and SASEGT. V was trimmed by 7 bases and J by 5 bases, leaving 15 bases between them. DNA for the CDR3: TGTGCCAGCAAGGGCAGGGTGGTAGACGAGCAGTACTTC. It specifies CASKGRVVDEQYF.

The chain couples TRBV30 to TRBJ2-5; 7 bases fit TRBD1. The CDR3 is 13 amino acids. Per the germline V gene, CDR1 is GTSNPN and CDR2 is SVGIG (reference sequence). J gave up 4 bases and V 0 bases, and 2 bases lay outside the gene matches. CDR3 bases: TGTGCCTGGAGTGTACAGGGGTTAGAGACCCAGTACTTC. This encodes CAWSVQGLETQYF.

This clone has a single count. The DNA of the CDR3 is TGCGCCAGCAGCCCAGGGCAGGGCTATAGCTCTGGAAACACCATATATTTT. Protein product: CASSPGQGYSSGNTIYF. The chain joins TRBV4-1 to TRBJ1-3; weak D call: TRBD1 (5 bases). The CDR3 extends over 17 amino acids. Germline V lookup: CDR1 MGHRA, CDR2 YSYEKL. V was trimmed by 4 bases and J by 0 bases, leaving 16 bases between them.

V and J are TRBV6-6 and TRBJ1-1, with D unresolved. The CDR3 has 15 amino acids. Germline CDR1 is MNHNY and CDR2 is SVGAGI (reference sequence). Trimming cost V 2 bases and J 0 bases, with 10 bases left between them. CDR3 coding DNA: TGTGCCAGCAGTTACGGGCGGGCACTGAACACTGAAGCTTTCTTT. Amino acid sequence: CASSYGRALNTEAFF.

J is TRBJ1-1 and V is TRBV28; 7 bases line up with TRBD1. From germline, CDR1 is MDHEN and CDR2 SYDVKM. Losses at the gene ends were 3 bases for V and 1 base for J; bases not matched to a gene: 5. This CDR3 contains 15 residues. The CDR3 spells CASSFAGGQNTEAFF. The CDR3 bases are TGTGCCAGCAGTTTTGCAGGGGGGCAGAACACTGAAGCTTTCTTT. Supplemented by reference TRBV28 and TRBJ1-1, the full variable domain reads DVKVTQSSRYLVKRTGEKVFLECVQDMDHENMFWYRQDPGLGLRLIYFSYDVKMKEKGDIPEGYSVSREKKERFSLILESASTNQTSMYLCASSFAGGQNTEAFFGQGTRLTVV.

The CDR3 protein is CASSEGGGEYNEQFF. The CDR3 DNA is TGTGCCAGCAGTGAAGGGGGCGGAGAGTACAATGAGCAGTTCTTC. The chain carries TRBV6-1 and TRBJ2-1; tentatively, D is TRBD1 (5 bases). This CDR3 has 15 residues. Trimming cost V 1 base and J 4 bases, with 11 bases left between them. Looked up from germline, CDR1 is MNHNS and CDR2 is SASEGT.

This chain links TRBV5-1 with TRBJ2-2, with D uncertain. The germline CDR1 and CDR2 sequences are SGHRS and YFSETQ. This CDR3 comprises 13 residues. Trimming removed 5 bases at V and 6 bases at J, with 11 bases between. CDR3 DNA sequence: TGCGCCAGCAGAGTTATTGGGGCCGGGGAGCTGTTTTTT. It translates to CASRVIGAGELFF.

The CDR3 sequence: CANKPGLSNYEQYF. For the CDR3, the DNA is TGTGCCAACAAACCGGGACTATCGAACTACGAGCAGTACTTC. The chain is built from TRBV2 and TRBJ2-7; 7 nucleotides match TRBD2. Germline V lookup: CDR1 SNHLY, CDR2 FYNNEI. The CDR3 covers 14 residues. Unmatched junction bases numbered 12, after V lost 10 bases and J lost 3 bases.